The 29 T cell receptor beta chains presented below share a single source sample, sequenced in a study of tumor-infiltrating lymphocytes in primary liver carcinoma. Both RNA and DNA were isolated together from roughly 20-30 mg of bulk tissue that had not been sorted. The authors made TCR beta cDNA from around 500 ng total RNA with a constant-region primer. ARM-PCR was slightly modified, and three nested multiplex PCR rounds with it gave rise to the TCR beta libraries. It was with TRBV1-TRBV30 forward primers and a C-beta reverse primer that the first two PCR rounds were run, at around 9 cycles each. TCRdb analysed the multiplex PCR reads with MiXCR anew, one entry per CDR3 protein. The sample gives approximately 45,000 distinct CDR3 sequences, 75% of which show up once; about 37% is in the top ten. The sample comprised tumor-adjacent normal liver tissue. The receptors were gathered from a woman in her 30s with primary liver carcinoma and hepatitis B virus infection.

A word on this clonotype: Its ends do not fully match the called genes, so a read error is possible. This chain links TRBV4-3 with TRBJ1-2; D not certain. The CDR3 is 14 residues long. Germline CDR1 and CDR2: LGHNA and YSLEER. The CDR3 bases are TGCGTCAGCAGCGCTGAGTTGGGGATCTATGGCTACATCTTC. This gives the protein CVSSAELGIYGYIF.

The CDR3 loop reads CSARDMGTGGPNEQFF. CDR3 sequence (DNA): TGCAGTGCTAGAGATATGGGGACAGGGGGCCCCAATGAGCAGTTCTTC. The chain carries TRBV20-1 and TRBJ2-1, with 12 bases fitting TRBD1. The CDR3 spans 16 residues. With 0 bases clipped from V and 6 bases from J, the junction kept 6 bases outside the gene matches. Per germline, CDR1 DFQATT and CDR2 SNEGSKA (reference sequence).

This clonotype was seen a few times. One end of the junction fails to match germline, which may point to a read error. V and J are TRBV11-1 and TRBJ2-7; D possibly corresponds to TRBD2 (5 bases). The V gene's germline CDR1 is SGHAT and CDR2 FQDESV (reference sequence). This CDR3 is built from 14 residues. CDR3 sequence (DNA): TGTGCCGGCAGCTTAGCGACGGCCTCTTACGAGCAGTATTTC. It encodes CAGSLATASYEQYF.

Comment on this clonotype: This may be a read error, as it is one base from a much larger clone. The J gene is TRBJ2-7, the V gene TRBV28; 9 nucleotides agree with TRBD1. The CDR3 loop spans 15 amino acids. The ends lost 3 bases at V and 3 bases at J; junction bases unmatched: 6. Looked up from germline, CDR1 is MDHEN and CDR2 is SYDVKM. CDR3 nucleotide sequence: TGTGCCAGCAGTTTCTCCCAGGACAGGGGCTACGAGCAGTACTTC. This gives the protein CASSFSQDRGYEQYF.

As to this clonotype: One end of the junction varies from germline; a read error may be responsible. This sequence joins TRBV13 and TRBJ2-1; 9 nucleotides agree with TRBD2. Germline CDR1 is PRHDT and CDR2 is FYEKMQ (reference sequence). The CDR3 consists of 16 residues. This CDR3 is CTSSLGASGTYNEQFF. The CDR3 DNA follows: TGTACCAGCAGCTTAGGGGCTAGCGGGACCTACAATGAGCAGTTCTTC.

The CDR3 DNA sequence: TGTGCCAGCAGCTTAGTTGGGTTCGCGAACACCGGGGAGCTGTTTTTT. Amino acids: CASSLVGFANTGELFF. This sequence joins TRBV11-2 and TRBJ2-2; D remains ambiguous. CDR1 is SGHAT, CDR2 FQNNGV, per germline. This CDR3 has 16 amino acids. V was clipped by 1 base and J by 0 bases, with 9 bases between them.

Comment on this clonotype: The CDR3 ends on some other residue instead of the conserved phenylalanine or tryptophan, so this is likely a read error. The chain links TRBV6-2 or TRBV6-3 to TRBJ2-1; 7 bases map to TRBD2. CDR1 is MNHEY, CDR2 SVGEGT, per germline. The length of the CDR3 is 15 residues. V trimming: 10 bases; J trimming: 7 bases; junction bases outside the gene matches: 16. CDR3: CANSPTSEAWNEQFL. The CDR3 DNA sequence: TGTGCCAACAGCCCAACTAGCGAGGCTTGGAATGAGCAGTTCTTA.

Remarks on this clonotype: A read error may produce the germline difference seen at one junction end. The chain uses TRBV6-6 and TRBJ2-2, with 8 bases matching TRBD2. The CDR3 is 16 residues long. The germline V gene has CDR1 MNHNY and CDR2 SVGAGI (reference sequence). The CDR3 sequence: CASSTREGPSTEELFF. In nucleotides, the CDR3 is TGTGCCAGCAGTACCCGGGAGGGACCAAGCACCGAGGAGCTGTTTTTT.

Points on this clonotype: The junction departs from the called germline gene at one end, perhaps through a read error. V usage is TRBV12-3 or TRBV12-4 and J usage is TRBJ2-2; D is tentatively TRBD1 or TRBD2 (6 bases each). The CDR3 length is 15 residues. This chain's CDR3 is CTSSLKGGYSGELFF. CDR3 DNA sequence: TGTACCAGCAGCTTGAAGGGGGGTTATAGCGGTGAGCTGTTTTTT.

This clonotype turned up a few times. The chain is built from TRBV18 and TRBJ2-1; 7 bases match TRBD2. Per the germline V gene, CDR1 is KGHSH and CDR2 is LQKENI. J gave up 9 bases and V 3 bases, and 17 bases lay outside the gene matches. CDR3 size: 17 residues. This CDR3 is CASSPRVGLSGIGEQFF. CDR3 DNA: TGTGCCAGCTCACCGAGGGTCGGGCTAAGCGGGATCGGTGAGCAGTTCTTC. The whole variable domain, filled in from reference TRBV18 and TRBJ2-1, reads NAGVMQNPRHLVRRRGQEARLRCSPMKGHSHVYWYRQLPEEGLKFMVYLQKENIIDESGMPKERFSAEFPKEGPSILRIQQVVRGDSAAYFCASSPRVGLSGIGEQFFGPGTRLTVL.

Comment on this clonotype: At one of its ends the junction is not consistent with the germline gene, which may arise from a read error. The chain recombines TRBV12-3 or TRBV12-4 with TRBJ2-2; a possible D gene is TRBD2 (6 bases). The CDR3 spans 16 residues. The CDR3: CASSLRTNGSAGELFF. CDR3 in DNA: TGTGCTAGCAGTTTGAGGACTAACGGGAGTGCCGGGGAGCTGTTTTTT.

Details on this clonotype: Sequence at one end of the junction differs from germline and may be a read error. V usage is TRBV28 and J usage is TRBJ2-7, with D unclear. The CDR3 is made up of 16 amino acids. The germline V gene has CDR1 MDHEN and CDR2 SYDVKM. The CDR3: CTSSLSTGGRPYEQYF. CDR3 bases: TGTACCAGCAGTTTATCGACCGGCGGACGGCCCTACGAGCAGTACTTC.

Remarks on this clonotype: With a much larger clone just one base away, this may be a read error. This CDR3 fails to terminate in the conserved phenylalanine or tryptophan, so it likely reflects a read error. The gene calls are TRBV28 and TRBJ2-7; unclear D gene. Germline CDR1 and CDR2: MDHEN and SYDVKM. V was shortened by 3 bases and J by 5 bases, with 11 bases between the two germline ends. CDR3 length: 13 residues. The CDR3 nucleotides read TGTGCCAGCAGTTTTTCCCCGGCTAACGAGCAGTACTTA. Its protein is CASSFSPANEQYL.

In the case of this clonotype: A junction end diverges from the germline sequence, so it may reflect a read error. V gene TRBV10-2 combines with J gene TRBJ2-1, with TRBD1 matching over 8 bases. Germline V gene lookup returns CDR1 WSHSY and CDR2 SAAADI. This CDR3 region has 13 residues. CDR3 residues: CASKSGQDYEQSF. CDR3 nucleotide sequence: TGCGCCAGCAAGTCGGGACAGGACTATGAGCAGTCCTTC.

This clonotype was recorded many times. A much larger clonotype is one base distant, so this may be a read error. This likely comes from a read error, as the CDR3 has no conserved phenylalanine or tryptophan at its end. The chain is built from TRBV11-2 and TRBJ2-1, with TRBD1 identical over 11 bases. Germline CDR1 is SGHAT and CDR2 is FQNNGV. V lost 4 bases and J lost 4; bases outside the gene matches: 6. There are 16 residues in the CDR3. This chain's CDR3 is CASSWAGTGGYNEQFL. The DNA of the CDR3 is TGTGCCAGCAGCTGGGCCGGGACAGGGGGATACAATGAGCAGTTCCTC.

The chain recombines TRBV4-3 with TRBJ2-7, with D hard to call. The CDR3 loop spans 14 amino acids. Per the germline V gene, CDR1 is LGHNA and CDR2 is YSLEER. With 3 bases removed from V and 12 bases from J, the gap between germline ends came to 21 bases. The CDR3: CASSHTALSNERYF. Written as DNA, the CDR3 is TGCGCCAGCAGCCACACTGCCCTCTCCAACGAACGGTACTTC.

For this clonotype: The germline gene is not matched at one end of the junction; a read error may be the cause. CDR3 sequence: CTSSPGTGWDTEAFF. CDR3 bases: TGCACCAGCAGCCCCGGGACAGGGTGGGACACTGAAGCCTTCTTT. V usage is TRBV11-2 and J usage is TRBJ1-1; TRBD1 matches 9 bases. The length of the CDR3 is 15 residues. Germline CDR1 and CDR2: SGHAT and FQNNGV.

Only a few counts were recorded for this clonotype. A much larger clone lies a single base off, so this may be a read error. The rearrangement links TRBV28 to TRBJ2-1, with D possibly TRBD2 on 5 matching bases. The CDR3 consists of 16 residues. CDR1 is MDHEN, CDR2 SYDVKM, per germline. Written as DNA, the CDR3 is TGTGTCAGCAGTCTCCCTAGCTTTAGCTCCTACAATGAGCAGTTCTTC. It translates to CVSSLPSFSSYNEQFF. Combining the CDR3 with reference TRBV28 and TRBJ2-1 gives the whole variable domain DVKVTQSSRYLVKRTGEKVFLECVQDMDHENMFWYRQDPGLGLRLIYFSYDVKMKEKGDIPEGYSVSREKKERFSLILESASTNQTSMYLCVSSLPSFSSYNEQFFGPGTRLTVL.

Judged by abundance, this clonotype is large (0.1 to 1%). This chain connects TRBV11-2 to TRBJ1-3, with TRBD1 identical over 7 bases. Trimming cost V 5 bases and J 16 bases; bases outside gene matches: 8. The CDR3 has 11 amino acids. The germline V gene encodes CDR1 SGHAT and CDR2 FQNNGV. CDR3 DNA: TGTGCCAGCAGCCCGGGGACAGCCCTCTATTTT. Translation gives CASSPGTALYF.

As regards this clonotype: One end of the junction does not line up with germline, which may come from a read error. The chain carries TRBV29-1 and TRBJ2-7; D is uncertain. Germline lookup yields CDR1 SQVTM and CDR2 ANQGSEA. The CDR3 contains 13 residues. CDR3 region: CSLDDPRTYEQYF. CDR3 coding DNA: TGTAGCCTTGACGACCCGCGGACCTACGAGCAGTACTTC.

The chain uses TRBV28 and TRBJ2-1, with D maybe TRBD1 (6 bases). The CDR3 has 17 residues. Looked up from germline, CDR1 is MDHEN and CDR2 is SYDVKM. V was clipped by 7 bases and J by 6 bases, with 25 bases between them. The CDR3 bases are TGTGCCAGCAATCCAGAACAGGGAGCAGGGAGAGTCAATGAGCAGTTCTTC. Translation: CASNPEQGAGRVNEQFF.

This clonotype was counted only a few times. The chain uses TRBV18 and TRBJ2-1; 12 nucleotides match TRBD2. J lost 9 bases, V lost 3 bases, and 9 bases had no gene match. CDR1 and CDR2 (germline): KGHSH, LQKENI. This CDR3 is 16 amino acids long. In nucleotides, the CDR3 is TGTGCCAGCTCACCGGAGACTAGCGGGAGTACCTTTGAGCAGTTCTTC. Its translation is CASSPETSGSTFEQFF.

About this clonotype: Mismatch with germline at one junction end may stem from a read error. The V call is TRBV10-3, the J call TRBJ1-1; no definite D call. This CDR3 region has 12 residues. Germline V gene lookup returns CDR1 ENHRY and CDR2 SYGVKD. The CDR3 coding sequence is TGTGCCATAGGCTCTCCTAACACTGAAACTTTCTTT. Its protein is CAIGSPNTETFF.

A note on this clonotype: The CDR3 does not end in the conserved phenylalanine or tryptophan, so this is likely a read error. This chain connects TRBV5-6 to TRBJ2-2, with D maybe TRBD2 (5 bases). The CDR3 spans 15 residues. Germline assignment: CDR1 SGHDT and CDR2 YYEEEE. In DNA, the CDR3 is TGTGTCAGCAGCTTGGCACCCGTAGTCACCGGGGAACTGTTTCTT. This codes for CVSSLAPVVTGELFL.

Turning to this clonotype: At one of its ends the junction is not consistent with the germline gene, which may arise from a read error. The rearrangement joins TRBV6-1 to TRBJ1-2; possibly TRBD1 for D (5 bases). CDR3 length equals 15 residues. Looked up from germline, CDR1 is MNHNS and CDR2 is SASEGT. This CDR3 reads CASSTFLQGGYGYAF. CDR3 DNA sequence: TGTGCCAGCAGTACCTTCCTCCAGGGAGGCTATGGCTACGCCTTC.

Note on this clonotype: This likely comes from a read error, as the CDR3 has no conserved phenylalanine or tryptophan at its end. The chain uses TRBV11-1 and TRBJ2-2, with a weak D call TRBD2 (6 bases). With 9 bases removed from V and 6 bases from J, the gap between germline ends came to 23 bases. The CDR3 consists of 16 residues. CDR1 SGHAT and CDR2 FQDESV come from the germline V gene (reference sequence). CDR3: CASSRVMGGVSGELFL. As DNA, the CDR3 is TGTGCCAGTAGCAGGGTTATGGGGGGAGTGTCCGGGGAGCTGTTTCTT.

In this sample, this clonotype turned up many times. The rearrangement links TRBV18 to TRBJ2-1, with 10 bases aligning to TRBD2. This CDR3 spans 15 amino acids. CDR1 KGHSH and CDR2 LQKENI come from the germline V gene. V lost 3 bases and J lost 5; bases outside the gene matches: 4. The CDR3 DNA is TGTGCCAGCTCACCGACCACTAGCGGGAACAATGAGCAGTTCTTC. It specifies CASSPTTSGNNEQFF.

In regard to this clonotype: One junction end disagrees with the germline gene, perhaps due to a read error. The chain combines TRBV11-3 with TRBJ1-1, with D uncertain. Germline loops: CDR1 SGHNT, CDR2 YENEEA. This CDR3 is built from 16 residues. Here the CDR3 reads CVSSSRLGTMSTEAFF. CDR3 DNA sequence: TGTGTCAGCAGCTCTAGATTGGGAACGATGAGCACTGAGGCTTTCTTT.

This clonotype was seen a single time. Sequence at one end of the junction differs from germline and may be a read error. The chain employs TRBV11-2 and TRBJ2-1; 8 bases are shared with TRBD2. Germline CDR1 is SGHAT and CDR2 is FQNNGV. The CDR3 has 16 amino acids. The CDR3 nucleotides read TGTGACAGCAGCGTGGGCGGGAGGTTCTCCTACAATGAGCAGTTCTTC. Amino acid sequence: CDSSVGGRFSYNEQFF.